This T cell receptor (beta chain) was identified during a study of Ad26.COV2.S vaccination and SARS-CoV-2 variants. Study conclusions and caveats: Vaccinees reportedly had broad spike-specific CD8+ and CD4+ T cell responses.

Sample treatment: roughly 20 received Ad26.COV2.S at low or high dose, single or two shots; about 5 received placebo; per-sample allocation not given. At day 63 after the first vaccine or placebo injection, samples were drawn. In Boston, an adult donor aged 18-55 years took part. Trimming took 5 bases from V and 9 from J; bases not matched to a gene: 6. The CDR3 loop spans 13 amino acids. Looked up from germline, CDR1 is SNHLY and CDR2 is FYNNEI. Concerning this clone: Its antigen is currently unknown.

The assay was immunoSEQ multiplex PCR, and TCRdb's table has in-frame clones only and misses some. The table has some 480,000 clones, roughly 87% seen once. Sequences were derived from peripheral blood, sampled in a trial of Ad26.COV2.S vaccine versus placebo. This chain connects TRBV2 to TRBJ2-1; 8 nucleotides agree with TRBD1. The receptor's source is a person aged 18-65 years who received the Ad26.COV2.S COVID-19 vaccine or a placebo. The DNA of the CDR3 is TGTGCCAGCAGTAGGACAGGGTGGGTTGAGCAGTTCTTC. Translating it yields CASSRTGWVEQFF.